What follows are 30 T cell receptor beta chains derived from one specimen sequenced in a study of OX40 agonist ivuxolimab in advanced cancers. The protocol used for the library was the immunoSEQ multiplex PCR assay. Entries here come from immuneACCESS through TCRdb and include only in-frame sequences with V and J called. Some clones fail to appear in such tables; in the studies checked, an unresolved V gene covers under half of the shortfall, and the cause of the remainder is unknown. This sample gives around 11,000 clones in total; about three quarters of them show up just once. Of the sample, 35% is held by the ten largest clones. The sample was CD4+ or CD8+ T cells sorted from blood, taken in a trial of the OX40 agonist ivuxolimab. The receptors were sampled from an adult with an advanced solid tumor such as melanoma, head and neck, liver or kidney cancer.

The CDR3 nucleotides read TGTGCCAGCAGAGACCTCCGGGACAGAACCTACGAGCAGTACTTC. Its protein product is CASRDLRDRTYEQYF. The chain couples TRBV27 to TRBJ2-7, with 7 bases matching TRBD1. This CDR3 is built from 15 residues. After removal of 6 bases from V and 2 bases from J, the junction contained 10 bases not matched to a gene. Germline CDR1 is MNHEY and CDR2 is SMNVEV (reference sequence).

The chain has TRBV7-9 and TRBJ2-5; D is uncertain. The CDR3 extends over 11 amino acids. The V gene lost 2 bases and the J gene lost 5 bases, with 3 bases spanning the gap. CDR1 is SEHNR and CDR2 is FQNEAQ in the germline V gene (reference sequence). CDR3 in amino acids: CASSLWETQYF. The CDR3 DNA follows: TGTGCCAGCAGCTTATGGGAGACCCAGTACTTC. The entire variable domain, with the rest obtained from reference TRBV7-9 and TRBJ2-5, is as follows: DTGVSQNPRHKITKRGQNVTFRCDPISEHNRLYWYRQTLGQGPEFLTYFQNEAQLEKSRLLSDRFSAERPKGSFSTLEIQRTEQGDSAMYLCASSLWETQYFGPGTRLLVL.

DNA for the CDR3: TGTGCCAGCAGCGTAGGTAGCGGGAGCTACGAGCAGTACTTC. Translated, it gives CASSVGSGSYEQYF. V is TRBV9 and J is TRBJ2-7, with 9 bases that match TRBD2. This CDR3 spans 14 amino acids. Germline V gives CDR1 SGDLS, CDR2 YYNGEE. J was trimmed by 3 bases and V by 0 bases; bases with no gene match: 1.

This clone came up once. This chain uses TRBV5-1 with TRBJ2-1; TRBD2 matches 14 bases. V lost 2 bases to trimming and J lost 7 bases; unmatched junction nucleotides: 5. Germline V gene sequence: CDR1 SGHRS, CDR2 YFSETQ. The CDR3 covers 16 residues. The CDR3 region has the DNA TGCGCCAGCAGCTTATGGACTAGCGGGAGGTTAAATGAGCAGTTCTTC. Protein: CASSLWTSGRLNEQFF.

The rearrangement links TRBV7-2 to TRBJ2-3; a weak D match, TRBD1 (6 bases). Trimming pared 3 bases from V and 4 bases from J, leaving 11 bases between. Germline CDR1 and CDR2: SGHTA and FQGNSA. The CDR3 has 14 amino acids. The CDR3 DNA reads TGTGCCAGCAGCTTCTCAGGGGTAGCAGATACGCAGTATTTT. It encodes CASSFSGVADTQYF.

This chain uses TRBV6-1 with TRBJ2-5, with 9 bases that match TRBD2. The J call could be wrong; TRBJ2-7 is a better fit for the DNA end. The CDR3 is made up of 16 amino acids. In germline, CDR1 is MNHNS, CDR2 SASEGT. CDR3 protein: CASSEEGLAGRGEQYF. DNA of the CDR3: TGTGCCAGCAGTGAAGAGGGGCTAGCGGGAAGAGGCGAGCAGTACTTC.

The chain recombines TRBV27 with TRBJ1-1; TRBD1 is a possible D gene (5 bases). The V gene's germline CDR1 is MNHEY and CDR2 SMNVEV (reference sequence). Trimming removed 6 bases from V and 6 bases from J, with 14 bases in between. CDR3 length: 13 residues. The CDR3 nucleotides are TGTGCCAGCAGCCTGACAGAGGCCGCTGAAGCTTTCTTT. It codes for CASSLTEAAEAFF.

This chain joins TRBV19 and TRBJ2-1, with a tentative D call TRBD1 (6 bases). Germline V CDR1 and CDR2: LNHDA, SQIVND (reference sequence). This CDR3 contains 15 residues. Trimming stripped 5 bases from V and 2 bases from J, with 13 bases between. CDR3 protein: CASSPHREAYNEQFF. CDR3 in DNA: TGTGCCAGTAGTCCCCACAGGGAAGCCTACAATGAGCAGTTCTTC. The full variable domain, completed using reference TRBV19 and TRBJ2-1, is DGGITQSPKYLFRKEGQNVTLSCEQNLNHDAMYWYRQDPGQGLRLIYYSQIVNDFQKGDIAEGYSVSREKKESFPLTVTSAQKNPTAFYLCASSPHREAYNEQFFGPGTRLTVL.

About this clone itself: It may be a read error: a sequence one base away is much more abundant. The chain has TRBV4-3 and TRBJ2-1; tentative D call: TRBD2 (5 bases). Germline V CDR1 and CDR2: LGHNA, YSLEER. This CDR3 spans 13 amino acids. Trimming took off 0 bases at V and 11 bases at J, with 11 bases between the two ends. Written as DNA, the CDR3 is TGCGCCAGCAGCCAAGAAGGGTGGGAGAAGCAGTTCTTC. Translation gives CASSQEGWEKQFF.

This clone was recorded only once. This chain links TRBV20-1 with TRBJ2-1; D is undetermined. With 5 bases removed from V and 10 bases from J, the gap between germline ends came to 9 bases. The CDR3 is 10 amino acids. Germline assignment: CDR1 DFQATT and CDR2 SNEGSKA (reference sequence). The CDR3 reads CSAALREQFF. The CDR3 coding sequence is TGCAGTGCTGCCCTAAGGGAGCAGTTCTTC.

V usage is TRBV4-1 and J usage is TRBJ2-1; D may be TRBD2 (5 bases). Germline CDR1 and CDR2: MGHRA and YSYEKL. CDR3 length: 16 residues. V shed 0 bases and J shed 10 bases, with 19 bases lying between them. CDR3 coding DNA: TGCGCCAGCAGCCAAGATAGCAGCGGAGCTCTTGGGGAGCAGTTCTTC. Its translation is CASSQDSSGALGEQFF.

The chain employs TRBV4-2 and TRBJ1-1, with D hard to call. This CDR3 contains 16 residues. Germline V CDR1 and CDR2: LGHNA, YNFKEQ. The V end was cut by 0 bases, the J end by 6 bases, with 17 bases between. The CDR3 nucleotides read TGTGCCAGCAGCCAAGACCCCACAGTGGTGGTCCCTGAAGCTTTCTTT. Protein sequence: CASSQDPTVVVPEAFF.

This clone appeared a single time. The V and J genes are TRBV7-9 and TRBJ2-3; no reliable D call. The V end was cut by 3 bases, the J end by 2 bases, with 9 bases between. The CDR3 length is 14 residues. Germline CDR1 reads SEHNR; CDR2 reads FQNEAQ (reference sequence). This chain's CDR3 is CASSFSTSTDTQYF. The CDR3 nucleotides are TGTGCCAGCAGCTTCTCTACTTCCACAGATACGCAGTATTTT. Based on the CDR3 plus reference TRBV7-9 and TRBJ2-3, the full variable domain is DTGVSQNPRHKITKRGQNVTFRCDPISEHNRLYWYRQTLGQGPEFLTYFQNEAQLEKSRLLSDRFSAERPKGSFSTLEIQRTEQGDSAMYLCASSFSTSTDTQYFGPGTRLTVL.

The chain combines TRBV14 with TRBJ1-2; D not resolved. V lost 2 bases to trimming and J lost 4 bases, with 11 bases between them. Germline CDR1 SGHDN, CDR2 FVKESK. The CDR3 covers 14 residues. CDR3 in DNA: TGTGCCAGCAGCCAATTTGGACCGAGCTATGGCTACACCTTC. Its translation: CASSQFGPSYGYTF.

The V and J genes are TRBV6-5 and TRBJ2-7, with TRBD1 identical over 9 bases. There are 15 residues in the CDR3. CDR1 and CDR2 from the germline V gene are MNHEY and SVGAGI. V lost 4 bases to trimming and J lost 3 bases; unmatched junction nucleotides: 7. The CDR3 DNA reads TGTGCCAGCAGTTTCTCCCCGGGACAGGGCTACGAGCAGTACTTC. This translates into CASSFSPGQGYEQYF.

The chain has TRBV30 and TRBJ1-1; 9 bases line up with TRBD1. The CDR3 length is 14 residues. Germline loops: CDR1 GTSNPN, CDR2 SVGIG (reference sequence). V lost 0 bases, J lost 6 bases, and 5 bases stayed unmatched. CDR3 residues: CAWSVGTGSAEAFF. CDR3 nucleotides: TGTGCCTGGAGTGTGGGGACAGGGTCGGCTGAAGCTTTCTTT. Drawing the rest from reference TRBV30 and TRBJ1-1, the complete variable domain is SQTIHQWPATLVQPVGSPLSLECTVEGTSNPNLYWYRQAAGRGLQLLFYSVGIGQISSEVPQNLSASRPQDRQFILSSKKLLLSDSGFYLCAWSVGTGSAEAFFGQGTRLTVV.

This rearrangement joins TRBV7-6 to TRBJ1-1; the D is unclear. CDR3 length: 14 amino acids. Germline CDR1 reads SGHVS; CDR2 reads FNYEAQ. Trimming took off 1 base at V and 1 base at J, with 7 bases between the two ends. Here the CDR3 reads CASSLVAANTEAFF. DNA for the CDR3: TGTGCCAGCAGCTTAGTAGCGGCGAACACTGAAGCTTTCTTT.

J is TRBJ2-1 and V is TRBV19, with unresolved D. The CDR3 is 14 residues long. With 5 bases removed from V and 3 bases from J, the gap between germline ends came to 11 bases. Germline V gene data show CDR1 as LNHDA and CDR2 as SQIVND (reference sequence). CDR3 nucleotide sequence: TGTGCCAGTAGTTTGGGAAACATCTACAATGAGCAGTTCTTC. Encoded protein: CASSLGNIYNEQFF.

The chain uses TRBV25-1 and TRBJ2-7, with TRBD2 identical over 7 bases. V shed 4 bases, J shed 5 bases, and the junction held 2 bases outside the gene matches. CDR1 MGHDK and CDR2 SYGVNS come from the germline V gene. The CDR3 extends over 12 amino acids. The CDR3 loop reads CASSGGRDEQYF. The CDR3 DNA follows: TGTGCCAGCAGTGGGGGGAGGGACGAGCAGTACTTC.

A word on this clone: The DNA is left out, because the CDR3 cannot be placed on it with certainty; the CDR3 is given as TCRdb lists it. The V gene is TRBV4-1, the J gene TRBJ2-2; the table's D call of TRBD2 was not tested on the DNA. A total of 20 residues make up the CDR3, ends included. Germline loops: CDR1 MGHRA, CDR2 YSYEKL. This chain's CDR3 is CASSQARLSGRELLPGSCFF.

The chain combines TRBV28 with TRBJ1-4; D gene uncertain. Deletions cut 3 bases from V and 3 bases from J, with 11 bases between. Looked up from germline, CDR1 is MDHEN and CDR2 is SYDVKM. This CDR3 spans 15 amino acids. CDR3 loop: CASSFQARANEKLFF. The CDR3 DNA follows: TGTGCCAGCAGTTTTCAGGCGCGGGCTAATGAAAAACTGTTTTTT. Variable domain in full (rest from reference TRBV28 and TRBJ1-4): DVKVTQSSRYLVKRTGEKVFLECVQDMDHENMFWYRQDPGLGLRLIYFSYDVKMKEKGDIPEGYSVSREKKERFSLILESASTNQTSMYLCASSFQARANEKLFFGSGTQLSVL.

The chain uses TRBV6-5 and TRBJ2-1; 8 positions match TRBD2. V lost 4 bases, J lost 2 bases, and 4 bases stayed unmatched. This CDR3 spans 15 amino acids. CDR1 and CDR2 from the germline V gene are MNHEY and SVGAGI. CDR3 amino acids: CASSFGGDPYNEQFF. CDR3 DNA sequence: TGTGCCAGCAGTTTCGGGGGGGATCCCTACAATGAGCAGTTCTTC.

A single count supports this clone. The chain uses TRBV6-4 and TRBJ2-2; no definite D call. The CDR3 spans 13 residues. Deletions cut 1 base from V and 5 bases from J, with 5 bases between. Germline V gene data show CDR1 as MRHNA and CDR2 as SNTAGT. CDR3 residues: CASSDLSTGELFF. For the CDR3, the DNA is TGTGCCAGCAGTGACTTAAGTACCGGGGAGCTGTTTTTT.

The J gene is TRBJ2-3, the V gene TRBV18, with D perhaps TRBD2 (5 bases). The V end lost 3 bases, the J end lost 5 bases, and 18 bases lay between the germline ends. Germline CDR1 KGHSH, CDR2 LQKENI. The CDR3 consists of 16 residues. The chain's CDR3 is CASSPATQAVEDTQYF. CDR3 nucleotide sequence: TGTGCCAGCTCACCCGCGACACAAGCGGTGGAAGATACGCAGTATTTT.

The CDR3 is CASSELDRTDTQYF. The CDR3 nucleotides are TGCGCCAGCAGTGAGCTAGACCGCACAGATACGCAGTATTTT. The chain couples TRBV10-2 to TRBJ2-3, with D hard to call. CDR3 length: 14 residues. V was pared by 2 bases and J by 1 base, with 7 bases between. CDR1 WSHSY and CDR2 SAAADI come from the germline V gene.

In DNA form, the CDR3 reads TGTGCCAGCAGTACCGGGACCATCTACGAGCAGTACTTC. Its protein is CASSTGTIYEQYF. This sequence joins TRBV6-6 and TRBJ2-7, with D perhaps matching TRBD1 or TRBD2 (5 bases each). The CDR3 is made up of 13 amino acids. The V end lost 5 bases, the J end lost 3 bases, and 11 bases lay between the germline ends. Germline CDR1 MNHNY, CDR2 SVGAGI (reference sequence).

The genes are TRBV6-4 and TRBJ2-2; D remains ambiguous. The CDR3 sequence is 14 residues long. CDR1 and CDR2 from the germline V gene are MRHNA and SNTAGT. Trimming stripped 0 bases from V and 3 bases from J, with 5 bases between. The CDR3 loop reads CASSDSSHTGELFF. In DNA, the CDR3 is TGTGCCAGCAGTGACTCGAGTCACACCGGGGAGCTGTTTTTT.

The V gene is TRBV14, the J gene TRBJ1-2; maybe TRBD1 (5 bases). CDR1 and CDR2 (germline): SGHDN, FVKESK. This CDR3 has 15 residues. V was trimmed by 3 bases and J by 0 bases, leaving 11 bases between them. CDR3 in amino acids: CASSHRDGPNYGYTF. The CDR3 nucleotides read TGTGCCAGCAGCCACCGGGACGGACCTAACTATGGCTACACCTTC. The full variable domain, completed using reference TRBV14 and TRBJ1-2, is EAGVTQFPSHSVIEKGQTVTLRCDPISGHDNLYWYRRVMGKEIKFLLHFVKESKQDESGMPNNRFLAERTGGTYSTLKVQPAELEDSGVYFCASSHRDGPNYGYTFGSGTRLTVV.

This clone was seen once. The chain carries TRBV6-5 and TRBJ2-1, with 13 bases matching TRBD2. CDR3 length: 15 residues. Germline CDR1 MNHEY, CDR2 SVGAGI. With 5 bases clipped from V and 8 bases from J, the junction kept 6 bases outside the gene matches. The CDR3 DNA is TGTGCCAGCAGTGCAGGGACTAGCGGGAAATATGAGCAGTTCTTC. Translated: CASSAGTSGKYEQFF.

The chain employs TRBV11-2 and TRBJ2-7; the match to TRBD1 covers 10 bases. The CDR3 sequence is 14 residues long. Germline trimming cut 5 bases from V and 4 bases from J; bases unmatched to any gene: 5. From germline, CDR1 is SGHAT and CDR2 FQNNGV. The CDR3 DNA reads TGTGCCAGCAGCCTGACAGGGGGCGTGTACGAGCAGTACTTC. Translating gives CASSLTGGVYEQYF.